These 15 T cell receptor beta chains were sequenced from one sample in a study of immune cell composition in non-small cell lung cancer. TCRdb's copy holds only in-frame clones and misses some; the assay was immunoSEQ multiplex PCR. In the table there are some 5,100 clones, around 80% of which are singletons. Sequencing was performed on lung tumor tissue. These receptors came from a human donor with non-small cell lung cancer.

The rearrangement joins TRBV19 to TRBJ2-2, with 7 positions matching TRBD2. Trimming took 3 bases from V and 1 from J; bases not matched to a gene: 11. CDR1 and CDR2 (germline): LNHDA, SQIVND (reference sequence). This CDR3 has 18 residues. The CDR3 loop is CASSMKPPSGKNTGELFF. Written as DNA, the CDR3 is TGTGCCAGTAGTATGAAGCCTCCTAGCGGAAAGAACACCGGGGAGCTGTTTTTT.

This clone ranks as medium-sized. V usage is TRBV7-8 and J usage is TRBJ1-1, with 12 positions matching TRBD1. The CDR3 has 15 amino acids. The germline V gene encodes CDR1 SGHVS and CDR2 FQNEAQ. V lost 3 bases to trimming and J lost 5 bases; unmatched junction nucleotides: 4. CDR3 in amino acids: CASSFGTGGRTEAFF. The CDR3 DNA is TGTGCCAGCAGCTTTGGGACAGGGGGCCGAACTGAAGCTTTCTTT.

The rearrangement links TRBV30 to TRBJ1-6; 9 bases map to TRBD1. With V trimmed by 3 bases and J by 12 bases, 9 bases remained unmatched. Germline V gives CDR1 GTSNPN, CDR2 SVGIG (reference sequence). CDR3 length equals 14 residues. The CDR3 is CAWSLGQGQGPLHF. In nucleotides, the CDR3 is TGTGCCTGGAGCCTTGGACAGGGGCAGGGACCCCTCCACTTT.

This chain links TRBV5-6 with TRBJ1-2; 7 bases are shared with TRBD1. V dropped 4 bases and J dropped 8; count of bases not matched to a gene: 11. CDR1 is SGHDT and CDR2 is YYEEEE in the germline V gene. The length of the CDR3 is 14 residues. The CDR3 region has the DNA TGTGCCAGCAGCCATCCCGACAGGGCAGGGGGCTACACCTTC. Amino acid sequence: CASSHPDRAGGYTF.

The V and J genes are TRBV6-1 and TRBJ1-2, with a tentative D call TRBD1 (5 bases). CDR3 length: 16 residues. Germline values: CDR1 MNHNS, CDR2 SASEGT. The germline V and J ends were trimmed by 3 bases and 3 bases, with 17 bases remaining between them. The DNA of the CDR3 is TGTGCCAGCAGTGAGTTTATCGGGCCGGGGGACTATGGCTACACCTTC. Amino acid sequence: CASSEFIGPGDYGYTF.

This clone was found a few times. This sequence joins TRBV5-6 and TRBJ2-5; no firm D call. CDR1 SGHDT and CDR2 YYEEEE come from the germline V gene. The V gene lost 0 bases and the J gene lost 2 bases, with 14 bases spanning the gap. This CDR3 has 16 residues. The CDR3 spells CASSLGPIASQETQYF. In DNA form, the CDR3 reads TGTGCCAGCAGCTTGGGGCCCATAGCCAGTCAAGAGACCCAGTACTTC.

DNA of the CDR3: TGCGCCAGCAGCCAAGACCGGGCCGGGACGGGGGGAACTAATGAAAAACTGTTTTTT. Amino acid sequence: CASSQDRAGTGGTNEKLFF. This chain connects TRBV4-3 to TRBJ1-4, with D perhaps matching TRBD1 (5 bases). The germline V gene encodes CDR1 LGHNA and CDR2 YSLEER. The V gene lost 0 bases and the J gene lost 1 base, with 18 bases spanning the gap. The CDR3 spans 19 residues.

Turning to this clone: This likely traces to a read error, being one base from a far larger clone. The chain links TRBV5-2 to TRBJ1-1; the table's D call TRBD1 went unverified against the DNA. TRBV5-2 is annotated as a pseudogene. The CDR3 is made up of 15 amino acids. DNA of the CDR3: TGTGCCAGCAGCTCCCAACAGGGGGAAAGGGGAGAAGCTTTCTTT. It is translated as CASSSQQGERGEAFF.

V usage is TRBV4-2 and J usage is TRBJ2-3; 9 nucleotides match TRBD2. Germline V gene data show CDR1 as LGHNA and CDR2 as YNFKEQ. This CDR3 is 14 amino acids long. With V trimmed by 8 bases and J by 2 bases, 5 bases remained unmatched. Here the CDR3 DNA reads TGTGCCAGCGCGGCGGGAGGGACCACAGATACGCAGTATTTT. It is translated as CASAAGGTTDTQYF.

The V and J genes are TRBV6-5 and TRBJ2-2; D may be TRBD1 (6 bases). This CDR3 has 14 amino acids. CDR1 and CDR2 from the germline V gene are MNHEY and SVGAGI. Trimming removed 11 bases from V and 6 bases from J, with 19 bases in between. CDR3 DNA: TGTGCCTCCTGTAGAGGGGGTGTTTCCGGGGAGCTGTTTTTT. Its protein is CASCRGGVSGELFF.

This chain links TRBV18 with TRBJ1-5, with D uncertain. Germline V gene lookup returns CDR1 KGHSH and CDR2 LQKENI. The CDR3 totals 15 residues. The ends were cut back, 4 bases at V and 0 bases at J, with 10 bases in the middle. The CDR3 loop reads CASSRIENSNQPQHF. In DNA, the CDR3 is TGTGCCAGCTCACGAATAGAGAATAGCAATCAGCCCCAGCATTTT.

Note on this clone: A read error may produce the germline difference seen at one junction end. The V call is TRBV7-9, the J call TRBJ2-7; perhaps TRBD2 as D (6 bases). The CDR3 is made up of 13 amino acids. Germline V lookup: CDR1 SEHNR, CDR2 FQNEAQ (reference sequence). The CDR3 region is CASSPSSGVALHF. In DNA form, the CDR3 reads TGTGCCAGCAGCCCCTCTTCGGGGGTCGCTTTGCACTTC.

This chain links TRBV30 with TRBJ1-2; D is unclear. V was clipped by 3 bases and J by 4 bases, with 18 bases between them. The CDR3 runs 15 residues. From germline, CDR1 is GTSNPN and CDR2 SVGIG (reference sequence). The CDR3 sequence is CAWSPRRGFVYGYTF. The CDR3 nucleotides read TGTGCCTGGAGCCCTCGTAGAGGTTTCGTCTATGGCTACACCTTC.

CDR3 DNA sequence: TGTGCCAGCAGCCCGGGGGGGCAGCTCACAGATACGCAGTATTTT. Residues: CASSPGGQLTDTQYF. The V call is TRBV28, the J call TRBJ2-3, with 8 bases lining up with TRBD2. Germline CDR1 and CDR2: MDHEN and SYDVKM. V shed 6 bases and J 2 bases; nucleotides not matched to a gene: 7. There are 15 residues in the CDR3.

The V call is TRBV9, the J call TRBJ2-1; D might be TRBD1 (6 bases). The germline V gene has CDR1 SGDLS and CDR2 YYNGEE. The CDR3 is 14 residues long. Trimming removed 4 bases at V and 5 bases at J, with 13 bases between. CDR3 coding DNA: TGTGCCAGCAGCACTACCGGGACAAACAATGAGCAGTTCTTC. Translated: CASSTTGTNNEQFF.